Listed below are T cell receptor beta chains from one sample, sequenced in a study of blood T cells in healthy people across ages. Via MiXCR, TCRdb re-called the 5' RACE reads, giving one row per CDR3 protein. Seen here are some 690,000 distinct CDR3 sequences, approximately 21% observed once, and the top ten hold roughly a fifth. Sequencing used blood. All receptors derive from a man in his 70s in good health. CDR3s include the opening cysteine and the closing phenylalanine or tryptophan. D genes are given only for firm matches. Only some rows state a clone size, as once, few, many or a class for expanded clones.

J | V | size | D | DNA | CDR3
TRBJ1-2 | TRBV6-5 | few | . | TGTGCCAGCAGTTACACCTCATCGGGGCCCTATGGCTACACCTTC | CASSYTSSGPYGYTF
TRBJ2-5 | TRBV6-2/TRBV6-3 | . | . | TGTGCCAGCAGCCATCTAGCGAATCAAGAGACCCAGTACTTC | CASSHLANQETQYF
TRBJ2-1 | TRBV6-5 | few | . | TGTGCCAGCGGACGCAATGAGCAGTTCTTC | CASGRNEQFF
TRBJ2-1 | TRBV14 | . | . | TGTGCCAGCAGCCAAGGACGAGGCAATGAGCAGTTCTTC | CASSQGRGNEQFF
TRBJ1-1 | TRBV10-3 | . | . | TGTGCCATCAGTTCAGCGAACACTGAAGCTTTCTTT | CAISSANTEAFF
TRBJ1-1 | TRBV12-3/TRBV12-4 | . | . | TGTGCCAGCAGTTGGGGGGGGCGAATATTGAACACTGAAGCTTTCTTT | CASSWGGRILNTEAFF
TRBJ1-5 | TRBV20-1 | few | TRBD1 | TGCAGTGCTACAGACAGGGATTATCCCCAGCATTTT | CSATDRDYPQHF
TRBJ1-1 | TRBV7-2 | once | . | TGTGCCAGCACCCGGGGGCCTGTGAGGACTGAAGCTTTCTTT | CASTRGPVRTEAFF
TRBJ2-4 | TRBV18 | few | . | TGTGCCAGCTCACAGGATTTAGCGGAAAACATTCAGTACTTC | CASSQDLAENIQYF
TRBJ2-5 | TRBV20-1 | . | . | TGCAGTGCTAGGGGAGGAAGCAGGTGGCGTTTGGAGACCCAGTACTTC | CSARGGSRWRLETQYF